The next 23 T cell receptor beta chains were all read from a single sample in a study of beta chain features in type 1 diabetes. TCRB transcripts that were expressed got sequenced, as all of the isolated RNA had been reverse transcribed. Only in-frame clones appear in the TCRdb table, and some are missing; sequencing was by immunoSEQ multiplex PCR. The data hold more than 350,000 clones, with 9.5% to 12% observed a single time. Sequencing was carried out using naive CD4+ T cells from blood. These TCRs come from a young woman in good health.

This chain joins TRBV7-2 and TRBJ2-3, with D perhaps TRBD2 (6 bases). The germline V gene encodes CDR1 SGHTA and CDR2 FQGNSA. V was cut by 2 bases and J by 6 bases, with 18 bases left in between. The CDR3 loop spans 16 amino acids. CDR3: CASSLRTGARVDTQYF. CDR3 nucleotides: TGTGCCAGCAGCTTACGAACGGGAGCTAGGGTGGATACGCAGTATTTT.

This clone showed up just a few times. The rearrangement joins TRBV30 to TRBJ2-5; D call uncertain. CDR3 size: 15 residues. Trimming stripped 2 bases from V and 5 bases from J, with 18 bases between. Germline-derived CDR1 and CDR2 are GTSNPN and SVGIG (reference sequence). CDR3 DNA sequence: TGTGCCTGGAGTTCTTGGCAGAAAGGGTTGGAGACCCAGTACTTC. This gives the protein CAWSSWQKGLETQYF.

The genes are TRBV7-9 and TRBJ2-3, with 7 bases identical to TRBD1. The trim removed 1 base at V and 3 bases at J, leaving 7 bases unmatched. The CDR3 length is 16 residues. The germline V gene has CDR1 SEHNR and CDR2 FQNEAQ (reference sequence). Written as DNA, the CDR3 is TGTGCCAGCAGCTTAGGCCAAGGGACAGCTACAGATACGCAGTATTTT. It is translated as CASSLGQGTATDTQYF.

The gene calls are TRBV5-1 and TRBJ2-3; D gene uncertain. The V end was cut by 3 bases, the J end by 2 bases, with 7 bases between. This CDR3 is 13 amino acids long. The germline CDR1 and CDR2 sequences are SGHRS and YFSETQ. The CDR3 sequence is CASSYDPTDTQYF. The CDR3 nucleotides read TGCGCCAGCAGCTACGACCCCACAGATACGCAGTATTTT.

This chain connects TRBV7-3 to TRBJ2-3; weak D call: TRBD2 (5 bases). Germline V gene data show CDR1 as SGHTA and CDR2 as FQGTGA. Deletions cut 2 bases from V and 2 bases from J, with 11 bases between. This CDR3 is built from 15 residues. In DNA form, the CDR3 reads TGTGCCAGCAGCTTAGGTGGACTCAACACAGATACGCAGTATTTT. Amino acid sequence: CASSLGGLNTDTQYF.

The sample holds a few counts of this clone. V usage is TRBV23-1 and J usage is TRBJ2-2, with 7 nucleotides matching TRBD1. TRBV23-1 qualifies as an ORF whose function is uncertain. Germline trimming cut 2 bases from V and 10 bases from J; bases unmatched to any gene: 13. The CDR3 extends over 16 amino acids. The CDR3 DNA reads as TGCGCCAGCAGTCAAAGGGACAGACAAACCTCACTGGAGCTGTTTTTT. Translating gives CASSQRDRQTSLELFF.

The chain's CDR3 is CASSLAGGRNTEAFF. DNA for the CDR3: TGTGCCAGCAGCTTAGCAGGAGGAAGGAACACTGAAGCTTTCTTT. V is TRBV7-9 and J is TRBJ1-1; D call uncertain. This CDR3 has 15 amino acids. Trimming cost V 0 bases and J 1 base, with 9 bases left between them. The germline V gene encodes CDR1 SEHNR and CDR2 FQNEAQ (reference sequence).

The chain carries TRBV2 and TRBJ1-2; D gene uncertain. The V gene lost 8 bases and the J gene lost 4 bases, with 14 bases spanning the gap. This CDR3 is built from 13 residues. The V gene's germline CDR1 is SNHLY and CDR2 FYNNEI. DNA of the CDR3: TGTGCCAGCGGATTGAAGGGTGCCTATGGCTACACCTTC. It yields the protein CASGLKGAYGYTF.

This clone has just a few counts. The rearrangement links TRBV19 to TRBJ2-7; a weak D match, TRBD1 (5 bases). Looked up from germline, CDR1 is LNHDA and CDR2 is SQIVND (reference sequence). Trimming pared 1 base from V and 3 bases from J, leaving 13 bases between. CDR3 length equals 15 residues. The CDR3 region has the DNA TGTGCCAGTAGTATAGCGTCGACAGCCGTCTACGAGCAGTACTTC. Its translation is CASSIASTAVYEQYF.

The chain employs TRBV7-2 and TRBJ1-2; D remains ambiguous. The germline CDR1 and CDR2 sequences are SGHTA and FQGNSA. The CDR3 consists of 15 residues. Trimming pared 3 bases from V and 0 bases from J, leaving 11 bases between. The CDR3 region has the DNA TGTGCCAGCAGCTTTTCTCCAGGATCTAACTATGGCTACACCTTC. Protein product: CASSFSPGSNYGYTF. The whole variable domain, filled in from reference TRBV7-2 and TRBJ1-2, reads GAGVSQSPSNKVTEKGKDVELRCDPISGHTALYWYRQSLGQGLEFLIYFQGNSAPDKSGLPSDRFSAERTGGSVSTLTIQRTQQEDSAVYLCASSFSPGSNYGYTFGSGTRLTVV.

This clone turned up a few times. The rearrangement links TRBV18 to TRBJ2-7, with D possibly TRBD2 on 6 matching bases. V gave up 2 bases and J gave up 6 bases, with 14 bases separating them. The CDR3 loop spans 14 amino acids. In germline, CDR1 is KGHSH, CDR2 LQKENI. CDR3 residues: CASSPFRRASEQYV. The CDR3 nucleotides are TGTGCCAGCTCACCATTCAGGAGGGCGAGCGAGCAGTACGTC.

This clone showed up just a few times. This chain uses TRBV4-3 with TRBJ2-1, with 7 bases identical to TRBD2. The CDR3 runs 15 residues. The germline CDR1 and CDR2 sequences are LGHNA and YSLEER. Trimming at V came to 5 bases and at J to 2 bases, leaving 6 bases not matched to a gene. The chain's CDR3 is CASSGASGTYNEQFF. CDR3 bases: TGCGCCAGCAGCGGGGCTAGCGGCACCTACAATGAGCAGTTCTTC.

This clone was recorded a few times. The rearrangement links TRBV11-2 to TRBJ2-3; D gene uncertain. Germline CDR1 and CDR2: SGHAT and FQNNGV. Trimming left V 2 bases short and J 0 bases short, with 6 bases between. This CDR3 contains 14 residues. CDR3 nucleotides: TGTGCCAGCAGCTTACTACACAGCACAGATACGCAGTATTTT. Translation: CASSLLHSTDTQYF.

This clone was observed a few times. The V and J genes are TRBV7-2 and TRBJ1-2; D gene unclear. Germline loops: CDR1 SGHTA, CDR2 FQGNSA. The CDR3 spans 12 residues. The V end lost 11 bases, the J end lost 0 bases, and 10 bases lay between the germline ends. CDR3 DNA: TGTGCCGCCGGCAGATCTAACTATGGCTACACCTTC. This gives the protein CAAGRSNYGYTF.

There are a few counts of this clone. The CDR3 region is CASSLSANPTADTIYF. The CDR3 DNA reads as TGTGCCAGCAGCCTAAGTGCTAACCCCACCGCTGACACCATATATTTT. The chain is built from TRBV9 and TRBJ1-3; no clear D gene. The V end was cut by 4 bases, the J end by 8 bases, with 22 bases between. The CDR3 is 16 residues long. CDR1 is SGDLS, CDR2 YYNGEE, per germline.

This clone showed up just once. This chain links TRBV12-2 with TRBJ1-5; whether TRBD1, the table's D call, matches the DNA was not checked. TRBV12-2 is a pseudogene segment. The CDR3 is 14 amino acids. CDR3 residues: CASPSGIRNQPQHF. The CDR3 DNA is TGTGCAAGCCCGTCAGGGATTCGCAATCAGCCCCAGCATTTT.

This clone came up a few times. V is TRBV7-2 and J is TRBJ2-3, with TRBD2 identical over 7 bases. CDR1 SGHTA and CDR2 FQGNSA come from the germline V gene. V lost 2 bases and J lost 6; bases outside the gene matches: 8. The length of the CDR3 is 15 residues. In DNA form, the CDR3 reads TGTGCCAGCAGCTTACAGGCTAGCGGAGGCGATACGCAGTATTTT. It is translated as CASSLQASGGDTQYF.

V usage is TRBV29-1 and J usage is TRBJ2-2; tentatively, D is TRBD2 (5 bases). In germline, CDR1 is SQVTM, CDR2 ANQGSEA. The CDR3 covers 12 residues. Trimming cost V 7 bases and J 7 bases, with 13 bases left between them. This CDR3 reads CSGGRGSGELFF. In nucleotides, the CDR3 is TGCAGCGGTGGTCGGGGTAGCGGGGAGCTGTTTTTT.

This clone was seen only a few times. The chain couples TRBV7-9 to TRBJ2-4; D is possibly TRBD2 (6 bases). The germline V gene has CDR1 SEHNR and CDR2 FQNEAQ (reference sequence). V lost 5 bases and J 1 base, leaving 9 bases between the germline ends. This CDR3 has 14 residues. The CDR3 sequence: CASSNAGAKNIQYF. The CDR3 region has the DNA TGTGCCAGCAGCAACGCGGGGGCCAAAAACATTCAGTACTTC.

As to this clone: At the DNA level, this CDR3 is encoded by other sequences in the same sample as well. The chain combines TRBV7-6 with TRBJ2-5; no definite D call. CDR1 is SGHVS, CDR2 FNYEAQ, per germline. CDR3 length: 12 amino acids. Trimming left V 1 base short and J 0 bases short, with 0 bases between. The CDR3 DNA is TGTGCCAGCAGCTTAGACCAAGAGACCCAGTACTTC. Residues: CASSLDQETQYF.

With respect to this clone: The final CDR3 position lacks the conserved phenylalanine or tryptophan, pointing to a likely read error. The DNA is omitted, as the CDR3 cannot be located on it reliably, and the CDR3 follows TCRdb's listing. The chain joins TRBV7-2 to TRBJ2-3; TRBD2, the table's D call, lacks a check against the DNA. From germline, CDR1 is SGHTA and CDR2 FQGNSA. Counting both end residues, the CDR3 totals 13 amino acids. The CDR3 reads CASSQAGRGPAVL.

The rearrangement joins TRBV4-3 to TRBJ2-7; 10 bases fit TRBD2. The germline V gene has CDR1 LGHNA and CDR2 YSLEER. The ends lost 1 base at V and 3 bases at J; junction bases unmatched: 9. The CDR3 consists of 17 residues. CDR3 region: CASSQARTSGGSYEQYF. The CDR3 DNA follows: TGCGCCAGCAGCCAAGCTAGGACTAGCGGAGGTAGCTACGAGCAGTACTTC.

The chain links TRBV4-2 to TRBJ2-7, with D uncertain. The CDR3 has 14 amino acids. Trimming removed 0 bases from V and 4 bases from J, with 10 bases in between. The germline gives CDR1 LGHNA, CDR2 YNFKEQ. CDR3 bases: TGTGCCAGCAGCCAAGAACGGCCCGCATACGAGCAGTACTTC. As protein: CASSQERPAYEQYF.